This T cell receptor (beta chain) was captured by sequencing in a study of blood T cell repertoires in COVID-19. In the authors' workflow: Amplification from reference gene primers served as the basis for estimated nucleated cell counts. The protocol was immunoSEQ multiplex PCR, while the TCRdb copy is restricted to in-frame clones and leaves out a portion. V and J calls and clone size are as listed in that table; D and trimming were resolved from the DNA. Of about 59,000 clones in the sample, roughly 90% were seen once. J gave up 3 bases and V 5 bases, and 2 bases lay outside the gene matches. Germline V lookup: CDR1 WNHNN, CDR2 SYGVQD (reference sequence). The CDR3 is 13 residues long.

This TCR was recovered from a man older than 75 in a cohort sampled during active COVID-19. Sequencing was done on a sample of peripheral blood. V and J are TRBV10-1 and TRBJ1-1; 8 bases fit TRBD1. CDR3: CASSRQGHTEAFF. For the CDR3, the DNA is TGCGCCAGCAGTCGACAGGGGCACACTGAAGCTTTCTTT.